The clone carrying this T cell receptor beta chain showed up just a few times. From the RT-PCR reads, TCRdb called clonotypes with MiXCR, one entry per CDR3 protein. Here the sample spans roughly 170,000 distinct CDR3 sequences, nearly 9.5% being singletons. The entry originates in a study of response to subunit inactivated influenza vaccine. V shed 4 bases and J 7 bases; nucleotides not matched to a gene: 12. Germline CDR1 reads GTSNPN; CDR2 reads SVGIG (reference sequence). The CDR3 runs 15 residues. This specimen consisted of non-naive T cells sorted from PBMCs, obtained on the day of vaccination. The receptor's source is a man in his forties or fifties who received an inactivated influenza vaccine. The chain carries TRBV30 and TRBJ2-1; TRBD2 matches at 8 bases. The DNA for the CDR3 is TGTGCCTGGAACATCGGTCGGGGACTAGTAAATGAGCAGTTCTTC. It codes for CAWNIGRGLVNEQFF. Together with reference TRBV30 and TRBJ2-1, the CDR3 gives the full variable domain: SQTIHQWPATLVQPVGSPLSLECTVEGTSNPNLYWYRQAAGRGLQLLFYSVGIGQISSEVPQNLSASRPQDRQFILSSKKLLLSDSGFYLCAWNIGRGLVNEQFFGPGTRLTVL.